The text below deals with one T cell receptor beta chain. Its antigen is not known. Repertoires were generated with immunoSEQ multiplex PCR, while TCRdb's copy carries only in-frame clones and drops some. The repertoire holds 1.4 million or so clones, 98% seen once, with roughly 0.35% in the top ten. This record comes from a study of shared clonotypes between healthy human individuals. Across the study: The plates for each donor numbered three CD4 naive, three CD4 memory, two CD8 naive and one CD8 memory. General study points: Sorted-subset sequencing was shown by rarefaction to be incomplete despite large depth.

With 6 bases removed from V and 4 bases from J, the gap between germline ends came to 19 bases. The CDR3 is made up of 15 amino acids. The germline V gene encodes CDR1 SNHLY and CDR2 FYNNEI. The sequence derives from a man aged 25 to 40 in good health. The chain combines TRBV2 with TRBJ2-7; TRBD2 is a possible D gene (6 bases). Source material: naive CD4+ T cells sorted from blood. Subset given: CD45RA+ positively selected. In nucleotides, the CDR3 is TGTGCCAGCAGCCGATCCCCGGGAGATGGGTACGAGCAGTACTTC. As protein: CASSRSPGDGYEQYF.